Each of the 18 T cell receptor beta chains below was sequenced from the same sample in a study of blood T cell repertoires in COVID-19. Sequencing was performed with immunoSEQ multiplex PCR; in TCRdb, only in-frame clones are kept and a portion is missing. The top ten clones hold 11% of a sample with 200,000 to 250,000 clones, about 85% of them seen once. Sequences were obtained from PBMCs or T cells enriched from blood (not recorded which). The source of these receptors is a man aged 30 to 39 who had recovered from COVID-19.

V usage is TRBV30 and J usage is TRBJ1-1, with a possible D match to TRBD1 (5 bases). V was pared by 5 bases and J by 7 bases, with 11 bases between. The CDR3 covers 11 residues. Germline CDR1 GTSNPN, CDR2 SVGIG (reference sequence). As DNA, the CDR3 is TGTGCCTGGGGCCGGGGGGGTGAAGCTTTCTTT. Its protein product is CAWGRGGEAFF.

This clone was detected only a few times. This chain links TRBV4-1 with TRBJ1-1; D is unclear. The CDR3 loop spans 12 amino acids. Germline V gene lookup returns CDR1 MGHRA and CDR2 YSYEKL. V lost 1 base, J lost 10 bases, and 10 bases lay in between. The CDR3 nucleotides are TGCGCCAGCAGCCAAGGGGTAGCGGGAGCTTTCTTT. It codes for CASSQGVAGAFF.

V gene TRBV7-6 combines with J gene TRBJ2-7; D remains ambiguous. This CDR3 is 13 amino acids long. CDR1 is SGHVS, CDR2 FNYEAQ, per germline. The V end lost 4 bases, the J end lost 7 bases, and 14 bases lay between the germline ends. CDR3 sequence reads: CASSSYSTWEQYF. In DNA, the CDR3 is TGTGCCAGCAGCTCCTACTCAACCTGGGAGCAGTACTTC.

The chain joins TRBV27 to TRBJ2-7; 8 bases match TRBD2. V shed 5 bases, J shed 6 bases, and the junction held 9 bases outside the gene matches. Germline V lookup: CDR1 MNHEY, CDR2 SMNVEV (reference sequence). The CDR3 is 14 residues long. This chain's CDR3 is CASSRTGGPGEQYF. CDR3 nucleotide sequence: TGTGCCAGCAGTCGGACGGGAGGGCCGGGCGAGCAGTACTTC.

The rearrangement joins TRBV7-8 to TRBJ2-1, with D possibly being TRBD1 (5 bases). Per the germline V gene, CDR1 is SGHVS and CDR2 is FQNEAQ. With 1 base removed from V and 3 bases from J, the gap between germline ends came to 13 bases. The length of the CDR3 is 16 residues. The DNA of the CDR3 is TGTGCCAGCAGCTTAGGGGGCTTCAATAGCTACAATGAGCAGTTCTTC. This sequence encodes CASSLGGFNSYNEQFF.

This rearrangement joins TRBV29-1 to TRBJ1-3, with 9 bases identical to TRBD1. Germline trimming cut 8 bases from V and 0 bases from J; bases unmatched to any gene: 2. There are 13 residues in the CDR3. Germline lookup yields CDR1 SQVTM and CDR2 ANQGSEA. CDR3 in DNA: TGCAGCATGACAGGGGGCTCTGGAAACACCATATATTTT. It encodes CSMTGGSGNTIYF.

The V call is TRBV5-4, the J call TRBJ1-6; possibly TRBD1 for D (6 bases). The CDR3 runs 14 residues. Trimming removed 4 bases at V and 10 bases at J, with 15 bases between. The germline V gene encodes CDR1 SGHNT and CDR2 YYREEE (reference sequence). The CDR3 sequence: CASSLPGDGSPLHF. The CDR3 DNA reads as TGTGCCAGCAGCCTCCCAGGGGACGGCTCACCCCTCCACTTT.

The J gene is TRBJ2-3, the V gene TRBV5-1, with 10 bases lining up with TRBD1. With 4 bases clipped from V and 2 bases from J, the junction kept 7 bases outside the gene matches. Looked up from germline, CDR1 is SGHRS and CDR2 is YFSETQ. The CDR3 has 16 residues. In DNA form, the CDR3 reads TGCGCCAGCAGCGGGGGTGGGACAGGGGACACAGATACGCAGTATTTT. Residues: CASSGGGTGDTDTQYF.

The chain links TRBV30 to TRBJ1-3; possible D gene TRBD1, 5 bases. V lost 2 bases and J lost 3, with 8 bases in between. CDR1 and CDR2 (germline): GTSNPN, SVGIG (reference sequence). The CDR3 covers 13 residues. CDR3 sequence: CAWSKQDGNTIYF. CDR3 nucleotide sequence: TGTGCCTGGAGTAAACAGGATGGAAACACCATATATTTT.

J is TRBJ1-2 and V is TRBV2; D may be TRBD1 (5 bases). The CDR3 spans 15 residues. With 8 bases removed from V and 5 bases from J, the gap between germline ends came to 21 bases. The germline V gene encodes CDR1 SNHLY and CDR2 FYNNEI. DNA for the CDR3: TGTGCCAGCCAACCCGGGGGGTCGGTGGCTTATGGCTACACCTTC. It encodes CASQPGGSVAYGYTF.

This chain connects TRBV9 to TRBJ2-5, with 9 bases identical to TRBD2. V lost 1 base to trimming and J lost 1 base; unmatched junction nucleotides: 8. The CDR3 covers 17 residues. In germline, CDR1 is SGDLS, CDR2 YYNGEE. CDR3 loop: CASSVRSGGPFQETQYF. CDR3 coding DNA: TGTGCCAGCAGCGTAAGAAGCGGGGGGCCCTTCCAAGAGACCCAGTACTTC.

The V gene is TRBV4-1, the J gene TRBJ2-1; TRBD2 is a possible D gene (6 bases). With 7 bases removed from V and 6 bases from J, the gap between germline ends came to 25 bases. Germline V gene data show CDR1 as MGHRA and CDR2 as YSYEKL. This CDR3 comprises 17 residues. DNA for the CDR3: TGCGCCAGCATCCCAACCCCCAATGCAGCCGGGGGCAATGAGCAGTTCTTC. Its translation is CASIPTPNAAGGNEQFF.

This chain connects TRBV6-5 to TRBJ1-3, with unresolved D. Germline CDR1 is MNHEY and CDR2 is SVGAGI. There are 16 residues in the CDR3. The V end was cut by 2 bases, the J end by 0 bases, with 11 bases between. CDR3 sequence reads: CASSYAPGDSGNTIYF. The CDR3 nucleotides are TGTGCCAGCAGTTACGCCCCCGGGGACTCTGGAAACACCATATATTTT.

CDR3 loop: CASSFVRERGNSYNEQFF. The CDR3 nucleotides are TGTGCCAGCAGTTTTGTGAGGGAGAGAGGTAATTCCTACAATGAGCAGTTCTTC. The chain uses TRBV28 and TRBJ2-1; tentative D call: TRBD2 (5 bases). Trimming removed 3 bases at V and 1 base at J, with 19 bases between. CDR3 length: 18 amino acids. Germline CDR1 is MDHEN and CDR2 is SYDVKM.

To note about this clone: One end of the junction varies from germline; a read error may be responsible. The V gene is TRBV7-7, the J gene TRBJ2-1; 10 nucleotides line up with TRBD2. Germline V gene data show CDR1 as SSHAT and CDR2 as FNYEAQ (reference sequence). This CDR3 is 16 amino acids long. The CDR3 spells CASSSIVTSGLNEQFF. CDR3 nucleotides: TGTGCTAGCAGCTCAATCGTGACTAGCGGGCTTAATGAGCAGTTCTTC.

This clone was seen a single time. J is TRBJ2-7 and V is TRBV4-2; D not certain. Trimming shortened V by 1 base and J by 3 bases, and 10 bases separated the two germline ends. Germline V gene lookup returns CDR1 LGHNA and CDR2 YNFKEQ. The CDR3 is 14 amino acids. As DNA, the CDR3 is TGTGCCAGCAGCCAAGGGCAGGCCCTCTACGAGCAGTACTTC. It is translated as CASSQGQALYEQYF.

V and J are TRBV4-1 and TRBJ1-2, with D possibly matching TRBD1 (6 bases). This CDR3 is built from 16 residues. The V end was cut by 2 bases, the J end by 6 bases, with 19 bases between. Germline lookup yields CDR1 MGHRA and CDR2 YSYEKL. The CDR3 coding sequence is TGCGCCAGCAGCCAACCCCGGGACACCCATAGAGATGGCTACACCTTC. This codes for CASSQPRDTHRDGYTF.

V usage is TRBV28 and J usage is TRBJ1-5; D is unresolved. V lost 7 bases and J 6 bases, leaving 16 bases between the germline ends. The CDR3 totals 14 residues. CDR1 is MDHEN and CDR2 is SYDVKM in the germline V gene. The CDR3, as DNA: TGTGCCAGCACCTTGGGAGCGGGCGGTCAGCCCCAGCATTTT. Translated: CASTLGAGGQPQHF. Drawing the rest from reference TRBV28 and TRBJ1-5, the complete variable domain is DVKVTQSSRYLVKRTGEKVFLECVQDMDHENMFWYRQDPGLGLRLIYFSYDVKMKEKGDIPEGYSVSREKKERFSLILESASTNQTSMYLCASTLGAGGQPQHFGDGTRLSIL.